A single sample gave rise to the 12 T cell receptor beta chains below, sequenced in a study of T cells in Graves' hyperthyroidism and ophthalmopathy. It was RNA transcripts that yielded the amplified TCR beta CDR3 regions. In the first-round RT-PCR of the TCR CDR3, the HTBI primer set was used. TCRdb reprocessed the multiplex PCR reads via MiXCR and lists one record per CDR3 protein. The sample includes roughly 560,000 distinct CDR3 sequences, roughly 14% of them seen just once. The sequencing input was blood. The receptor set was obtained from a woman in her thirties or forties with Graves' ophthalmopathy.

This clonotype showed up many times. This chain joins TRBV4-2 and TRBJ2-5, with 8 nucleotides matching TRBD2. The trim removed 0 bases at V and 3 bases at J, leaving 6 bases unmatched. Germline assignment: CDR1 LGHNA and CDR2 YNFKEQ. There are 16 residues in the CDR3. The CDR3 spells CASSQDSAGVEETQYF. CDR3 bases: TGTGCCAGCAGCCAAGATTCAGCGGGAGTTGAAGAGACCCAGTACTTC.

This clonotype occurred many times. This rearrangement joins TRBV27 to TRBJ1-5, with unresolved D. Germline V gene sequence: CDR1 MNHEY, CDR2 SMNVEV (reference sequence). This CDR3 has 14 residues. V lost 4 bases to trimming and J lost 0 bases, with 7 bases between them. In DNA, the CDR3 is TGTGCCAGCAGTTCCTCTAATAGCAATCAGCCCCAGCATTTT. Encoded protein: CASSSSNSNQPQHF.

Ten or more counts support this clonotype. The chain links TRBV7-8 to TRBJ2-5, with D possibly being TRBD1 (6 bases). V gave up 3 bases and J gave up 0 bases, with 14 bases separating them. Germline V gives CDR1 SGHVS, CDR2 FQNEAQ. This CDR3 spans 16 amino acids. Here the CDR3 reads CASSFSTGPDQETQYF. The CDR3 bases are TGTGCCAGCAGCTTCTCCACAGGGCCCGACCAAGAGACCCAGTACTTC.

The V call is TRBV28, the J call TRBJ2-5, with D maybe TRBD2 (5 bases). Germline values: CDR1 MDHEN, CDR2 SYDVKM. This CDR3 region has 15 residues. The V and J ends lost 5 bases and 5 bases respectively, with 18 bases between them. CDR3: CASSGARGVLETQYF. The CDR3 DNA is TGTGCCAGCAGTGGTGCTCGGGGAGTGTTGGAGACCCAGTACTTC.

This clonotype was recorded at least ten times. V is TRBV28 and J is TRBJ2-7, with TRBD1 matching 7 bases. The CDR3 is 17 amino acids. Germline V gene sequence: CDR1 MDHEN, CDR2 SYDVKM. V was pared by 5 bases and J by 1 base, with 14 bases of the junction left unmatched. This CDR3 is CASSTRDSSRNSYEQYF. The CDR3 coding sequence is TGTGCCAGCAGTACCCGGGACAGCAGCAGGAATTCCTACGAGCAGTACTTC.

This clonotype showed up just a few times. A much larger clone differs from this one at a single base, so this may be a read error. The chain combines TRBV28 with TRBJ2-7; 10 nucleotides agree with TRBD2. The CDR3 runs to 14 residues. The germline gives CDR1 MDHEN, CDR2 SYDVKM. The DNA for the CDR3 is TGTGCCTGCAGCTATGGACTAGCGGCGCGCGAGCAGTACTTC. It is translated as CACSYGLAAREQYF.

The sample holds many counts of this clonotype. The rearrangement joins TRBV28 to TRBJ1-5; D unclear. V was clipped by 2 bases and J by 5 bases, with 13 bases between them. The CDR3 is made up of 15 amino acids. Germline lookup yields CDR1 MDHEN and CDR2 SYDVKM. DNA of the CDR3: TGTGCCAGCAGTTTAGACCTTGTGGGGTATCAGCCCCAGCATTTT. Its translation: CASSLDLVGYQPQHF.

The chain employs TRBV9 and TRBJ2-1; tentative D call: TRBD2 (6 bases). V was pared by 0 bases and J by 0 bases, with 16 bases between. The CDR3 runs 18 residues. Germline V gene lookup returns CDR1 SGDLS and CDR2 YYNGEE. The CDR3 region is CASSVAGSVVSSYNEQFF. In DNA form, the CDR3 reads TGTGCCAGCAGCGTAGCCGGGAGCGTGGTGAGCTCCTACAATGAGCAGTTCTTC.

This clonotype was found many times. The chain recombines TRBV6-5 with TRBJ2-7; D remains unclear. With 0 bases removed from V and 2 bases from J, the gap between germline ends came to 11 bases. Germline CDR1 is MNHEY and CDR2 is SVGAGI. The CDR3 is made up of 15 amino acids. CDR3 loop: CASSYSLDAAYEQYF. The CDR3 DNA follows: TGTGCCAGCAGTTACTCCCTAGACGCTGCCTACGAGCAGTACTTC.

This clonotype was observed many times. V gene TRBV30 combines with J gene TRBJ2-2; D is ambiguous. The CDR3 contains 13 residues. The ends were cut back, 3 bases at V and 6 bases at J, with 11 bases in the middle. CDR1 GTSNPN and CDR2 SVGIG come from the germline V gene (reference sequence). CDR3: CAWSAPTPGELFF. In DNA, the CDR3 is TGTGCCTGGAGCGCTCCCACTCCCGGGGAGCTGTTTTTT.

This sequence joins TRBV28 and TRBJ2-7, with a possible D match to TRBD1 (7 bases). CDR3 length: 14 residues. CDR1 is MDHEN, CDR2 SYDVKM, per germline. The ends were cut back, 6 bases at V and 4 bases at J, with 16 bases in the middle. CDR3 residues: CASRQTGRLYEQYF. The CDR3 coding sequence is TGTGCCAGCAGACAGACAGGGAGGCTTTACGAGCAGTACTTC.

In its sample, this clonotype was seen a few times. The CDR3 nucleotides read TGTGCCAGCTGGGACAGGGTAGGATCACCCCTCCACTTT. Protein: CASWDRVGSPLHF. The genes are TRBV12-3 or TRBV12-4 and TRBJ1-6; 9 bases are shared with TRBD1. The ends lost 8 bases at V and 10 bases at J; junction bases unmatched: 6. CDR3 length equals 13 residues.